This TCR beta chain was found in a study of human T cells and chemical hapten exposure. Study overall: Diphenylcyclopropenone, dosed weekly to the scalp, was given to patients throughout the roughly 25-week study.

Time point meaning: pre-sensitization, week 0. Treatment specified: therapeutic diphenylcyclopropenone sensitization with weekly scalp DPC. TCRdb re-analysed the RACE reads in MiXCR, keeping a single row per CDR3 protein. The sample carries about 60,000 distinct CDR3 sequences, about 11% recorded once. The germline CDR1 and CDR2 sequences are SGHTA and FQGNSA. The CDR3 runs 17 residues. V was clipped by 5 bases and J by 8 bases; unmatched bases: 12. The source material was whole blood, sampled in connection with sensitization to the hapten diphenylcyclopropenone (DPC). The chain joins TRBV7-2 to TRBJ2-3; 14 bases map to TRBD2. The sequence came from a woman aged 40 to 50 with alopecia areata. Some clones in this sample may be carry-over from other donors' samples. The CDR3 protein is CASSVGGTSGRVATQYF. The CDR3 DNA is TGTGCCAGCAGCGTGGGGGGGACTAGCGGGAGAGTAGCTACGCAGTATTTT.